This T cell receptor (beta chain) was sequenced for a study of T cell responses to AZD1222 COVID-19 vaccine. The CDR3 spans 14 residues. The V gene's germline CDR1 is SNHLY and CDR2 FYNNEI. Trimming cost V 7 bases and J 1 base; bases outside gene matches: 7. Sequencing was performed with immunoSEQ multiplex PCR; in TCRdb, only in-frame clones are kept and a portion is missing. The sample yields 95,000 to 100,000 clones, around 84% seen once. This clone was seen once. J is TRBJ2-7 and V is TRBV2, with TRBD2 matching 7 bases. The receptor was derived from an adult in good health. Sequences were derived from peripheral blood, sampled on day 0 of AZD1222 vaccination. This CDR3 is CASKASGMSYEQYF. CDR3 nucleotide sequence: TGTGCCAGCAAAGCTAGCGGAATGTCCTACGAGCAGTACTTC.